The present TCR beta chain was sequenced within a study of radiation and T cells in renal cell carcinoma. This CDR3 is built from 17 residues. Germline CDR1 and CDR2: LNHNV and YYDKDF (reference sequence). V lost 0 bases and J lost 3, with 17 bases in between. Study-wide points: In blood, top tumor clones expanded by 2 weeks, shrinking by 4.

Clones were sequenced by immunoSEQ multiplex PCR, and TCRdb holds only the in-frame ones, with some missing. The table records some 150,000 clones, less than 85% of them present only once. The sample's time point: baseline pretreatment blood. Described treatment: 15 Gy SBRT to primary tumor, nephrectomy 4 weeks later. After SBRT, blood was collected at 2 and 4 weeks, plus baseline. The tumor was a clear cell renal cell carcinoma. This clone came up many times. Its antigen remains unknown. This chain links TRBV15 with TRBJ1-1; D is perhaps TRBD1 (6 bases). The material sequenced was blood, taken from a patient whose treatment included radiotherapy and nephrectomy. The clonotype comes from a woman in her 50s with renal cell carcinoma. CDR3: CATSRDGGGAGDTEAFF. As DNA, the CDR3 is TGTGCCACCAGCAGAGATGGGGGGGGCGCCGGGGACACTGAAGCTTTCTTT.